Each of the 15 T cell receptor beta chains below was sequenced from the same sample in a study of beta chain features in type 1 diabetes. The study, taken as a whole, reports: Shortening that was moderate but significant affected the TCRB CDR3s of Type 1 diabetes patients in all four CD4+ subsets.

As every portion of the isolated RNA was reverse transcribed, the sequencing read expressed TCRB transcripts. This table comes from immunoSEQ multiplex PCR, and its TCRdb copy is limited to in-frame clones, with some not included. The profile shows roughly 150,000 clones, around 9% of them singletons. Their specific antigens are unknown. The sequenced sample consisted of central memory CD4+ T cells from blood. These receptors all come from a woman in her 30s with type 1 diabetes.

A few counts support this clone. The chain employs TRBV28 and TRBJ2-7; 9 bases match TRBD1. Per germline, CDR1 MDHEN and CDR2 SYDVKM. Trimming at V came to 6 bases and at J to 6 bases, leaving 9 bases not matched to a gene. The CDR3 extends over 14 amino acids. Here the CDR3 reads CASSPGTGYTEQYF. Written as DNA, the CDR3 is TGTGCCAGCAGCCCCGGGACAGGGTATACCGAGCAGTACTTC.

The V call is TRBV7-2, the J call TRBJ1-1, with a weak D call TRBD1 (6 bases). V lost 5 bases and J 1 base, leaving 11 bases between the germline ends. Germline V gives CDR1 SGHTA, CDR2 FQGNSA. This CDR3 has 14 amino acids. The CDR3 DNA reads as TGTGCCAGCAGCCCAGGGGCGGCGAACACTGAAGCTTTCTTT. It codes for CASSPGAANTEAFF.

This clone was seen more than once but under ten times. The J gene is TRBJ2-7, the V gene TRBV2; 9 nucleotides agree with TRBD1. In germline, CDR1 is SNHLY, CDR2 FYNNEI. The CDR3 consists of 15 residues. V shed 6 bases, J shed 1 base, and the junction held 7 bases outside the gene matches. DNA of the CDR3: TGTGCCAGCAGGATTCCGGGACAGGGATCCTACGAGCAGTACTTC. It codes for CASRIPGQGSYEQYF.

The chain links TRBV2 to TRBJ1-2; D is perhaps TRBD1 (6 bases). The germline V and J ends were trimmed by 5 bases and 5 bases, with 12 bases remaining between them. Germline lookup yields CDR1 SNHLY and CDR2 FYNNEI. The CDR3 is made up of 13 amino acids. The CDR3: CASSPQGRYGYTF. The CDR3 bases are TGTGCCAGCAGTCCACAGGGACGATATGGCTACACCTTC.

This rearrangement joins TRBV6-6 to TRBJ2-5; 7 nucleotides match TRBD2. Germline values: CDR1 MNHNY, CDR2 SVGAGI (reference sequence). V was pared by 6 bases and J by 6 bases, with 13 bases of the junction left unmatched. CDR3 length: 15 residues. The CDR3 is CASSHPSGAAQTQYF. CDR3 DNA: TGTGCCAGCAGCCACCCTAGCGGAGCTGCCCAGACCCAGTACTTC.

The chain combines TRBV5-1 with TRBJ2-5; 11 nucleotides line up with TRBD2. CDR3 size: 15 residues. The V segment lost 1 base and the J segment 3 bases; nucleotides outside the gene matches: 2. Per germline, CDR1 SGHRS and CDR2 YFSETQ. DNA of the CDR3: TGCGCCAGCAGCTTGTTAGCGGGGGGGAAAGAGACCCAGTACTTC. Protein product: CASSLLAGGKETQYF.

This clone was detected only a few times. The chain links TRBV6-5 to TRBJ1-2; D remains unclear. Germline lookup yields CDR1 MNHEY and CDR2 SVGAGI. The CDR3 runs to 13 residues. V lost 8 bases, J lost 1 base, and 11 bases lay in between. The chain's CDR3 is CASYTPFNYGYTF. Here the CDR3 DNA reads TGTGCCAGCTACACACCTTTTAACTATGGCTACACCTTC.

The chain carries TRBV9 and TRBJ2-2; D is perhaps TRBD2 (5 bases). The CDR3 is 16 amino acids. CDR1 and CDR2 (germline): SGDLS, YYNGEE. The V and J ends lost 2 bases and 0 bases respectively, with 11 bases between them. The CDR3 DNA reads TGTGCCAGCAGCGTCGGGGTGATAACGAACACCGGGGAGCTGTTTTTT. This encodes CASSVGVITNTGELFF.

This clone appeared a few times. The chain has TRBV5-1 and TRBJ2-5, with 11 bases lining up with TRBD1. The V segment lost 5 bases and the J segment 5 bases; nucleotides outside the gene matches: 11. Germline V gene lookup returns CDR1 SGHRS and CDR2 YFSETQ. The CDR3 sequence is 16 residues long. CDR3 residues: CASSQRRTGGLETQYF. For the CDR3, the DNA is TGCGCCAGCAGTCAGAGGAGGACAGGGGGCCTTGAGACCCAGTACTTC.

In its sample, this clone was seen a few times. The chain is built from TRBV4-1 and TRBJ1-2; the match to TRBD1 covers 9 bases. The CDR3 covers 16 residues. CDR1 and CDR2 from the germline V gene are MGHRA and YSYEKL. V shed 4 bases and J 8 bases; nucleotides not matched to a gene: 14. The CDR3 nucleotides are TGCGCCAGCAGCCGAGTTAGAGACAGGGGGAGGGAGGGCTACACCTTC. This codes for CASSRVRDRGREGYTF.

CDR3 in amino acids: CASSRLATPYEQYF. In DNA form, the CDR3 reads TGTGCCAGCTCACGACTAGCGACTCCCTACGAGCAGTACTTC. The rearrangement links TRBV7-9 to TRBJ2-7, with 8 bases that match TRBD2. CDR3 size: 14 residues. After removal of 8 bases from V and 2 bases from J, the junction contained 8 bases not matched to a gene. The germline V gene encodes CDR1 SEHNR and CDR2 FQNEAQ (reference sequence).

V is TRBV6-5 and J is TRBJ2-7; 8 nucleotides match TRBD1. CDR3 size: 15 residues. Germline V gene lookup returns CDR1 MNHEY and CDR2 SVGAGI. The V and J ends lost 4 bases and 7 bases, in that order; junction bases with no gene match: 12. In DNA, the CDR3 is TGTGCCAGCAGTTCGCCCGGACAGGGAGTGGAGGAGCAGTACTTC. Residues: CASSSPGQGVEEQYF.

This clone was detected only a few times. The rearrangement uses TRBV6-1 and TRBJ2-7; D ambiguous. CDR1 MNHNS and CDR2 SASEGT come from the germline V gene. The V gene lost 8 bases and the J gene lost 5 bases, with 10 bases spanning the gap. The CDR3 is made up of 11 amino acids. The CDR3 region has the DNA TGTGCCAGCCGAACCCGGGACGAGCAGTACTTC. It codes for CASRTRDEQYF.

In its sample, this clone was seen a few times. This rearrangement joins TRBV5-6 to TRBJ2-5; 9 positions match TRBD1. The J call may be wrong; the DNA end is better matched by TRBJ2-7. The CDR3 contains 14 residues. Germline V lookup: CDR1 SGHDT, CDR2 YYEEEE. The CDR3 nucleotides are TGTGCCAGCAGCTTGTTGGGACAGGGCTACGAGCAGTACTTC. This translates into CASSLLGQGYEQYF.

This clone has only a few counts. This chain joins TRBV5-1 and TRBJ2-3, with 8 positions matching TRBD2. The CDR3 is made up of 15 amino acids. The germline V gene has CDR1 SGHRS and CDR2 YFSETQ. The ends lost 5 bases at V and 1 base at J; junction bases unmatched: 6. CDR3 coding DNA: TGCGCCAGCAGACCTCCGGGACTAGGCACAGATACGCAGTATTTT. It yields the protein CASRPPGLGTDTQYF.